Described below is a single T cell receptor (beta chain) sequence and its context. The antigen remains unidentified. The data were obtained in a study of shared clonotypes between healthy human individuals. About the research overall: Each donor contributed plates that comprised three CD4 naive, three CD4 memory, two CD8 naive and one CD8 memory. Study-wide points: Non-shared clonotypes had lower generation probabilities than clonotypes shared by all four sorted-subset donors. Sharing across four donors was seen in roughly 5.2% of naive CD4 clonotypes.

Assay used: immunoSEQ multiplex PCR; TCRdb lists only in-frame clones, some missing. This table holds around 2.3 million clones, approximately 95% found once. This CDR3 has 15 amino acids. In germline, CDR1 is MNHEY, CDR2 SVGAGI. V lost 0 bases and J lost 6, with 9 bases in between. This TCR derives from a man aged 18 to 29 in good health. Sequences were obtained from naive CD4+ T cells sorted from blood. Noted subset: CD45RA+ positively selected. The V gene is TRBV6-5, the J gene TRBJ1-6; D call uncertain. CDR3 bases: TGTGCCAGCAGTTACTCGGGCAGAACTAATTCACCCCTCCACTTT. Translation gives CASSYSGRTNSPLHF.